Below, 11 T cell receptor beta chains from the same sample are listed, as sequenced in a study of blood T cells in healthy people across ages. The use of a sample-barcoded 5' primer and a J-beta primer mix characterized a second PCR of roughly 7 to 11 cycles. TCRdb re-called the 5' RACE reads with MiXCR, one entry per CDR3 protein. Among 870,000 or so distinct CDR3 sequences listed, 25% to 35% were seen once. Sequencing input: blood. The receptors originated from a woman aged 80 or over in good health.

This clonotype was recorded at least ten times. The gene calls are TRBV11-2 and TRBJ2-1; D not resolved. The length of the CDR3 is 11 residues. Germline V gives CDR1 SGHAT, CDR2 FQNNGV. The V end was cut by 1 base, the J end by 13 bases, with 8 bases between. This CDR3 is CASSLGLDQFF. CDR3 coding DNA: TGTGCCAGCAGCTTAGGCTTAGATCAGTTCTTC.

Remarks on this clonotype: This may arise from a read error, as a much more abundant clone is one base away. This sequence joins TRBV4-1 and TRBJ2-7; weak D call: TRBD1 (6 bases). Per germline, CDR1 MGHRA and CDR2 YSYEKL. This CDR3 comprises 15 residues. The CDR3 DNA sequence: TGCGCCAGCAGCCAAGTTCGGGACAACTCCTACGAGCGGTACTTC. It yields the protein CASSQVRDNSYERYF.

The rearrangement links TRBV12-3 or TRBV12-4 to TRBJ2-2, with a weak D call TRBD2 (5 bases). This CDR3 has 13 amino acids. Trimming pared 7 bases from V and 7 bases from J, leaving 13 bases between. CDR3 nucleotide sequence: TGTGCCAGCACCCTAGCTGGACTCGGGGAGCTGTTTTTT. This sequence encodes CASTLAGLGELFF.

This clonotype was seen a handful of times. The V gene is TRBV2, the J gene TRBJ1-5; a possible D gene is TRBD1 (6 bases). The CDR3 is made up of 14 amino acids. Trimming stripped 5 bases from V and 5 bases from J, with 13 bases between. Per germline, CDR1 SNHLY and CDR2 FYNNEI. In DNA, the CDR3 is TGTGCCAGCAGTAAACAGGGTCTTTATCAGCCCCAGCATTTT. The encoded protein is CASSKQGLYQPQHF.

This clonotype was seen many times. V and J are TRBV7-2 and TRBJ2-1; 7 bases map to TRBD1. V shed 5 bases, J shed 0 bases, and the junction held 4 bases outside the gene matches. Looked up from germline, CDR1 is SGHTA and CDR2 is FQGNSA. CDR3 size: 15 residues. This CDR3 is CASSRGQVSYNEQFF. As DNA, the CDR3 is TGTGCCAGCAGCCGCGGACAGGTCTCCTACAATGAGCAGTTCTTC.

Notes on this clonotype: A read error may be the cause here, since a much bigger clone is one base away. The genes are TRBV3-1 and TRBJ2-2; D remains unclear. Trimming cost V 5 bases and J 3 bases, with 4 bases left between them. The CDR3 is made up of 12 amino acids. The germline CDR1 and CDR2 sequences are LGHDT and YNNKEL (reference sequence). The CDR3 is CASSWHTGELFF. The DNA of the CDR3 is TGTGCCAGCAGCTGGCACACCGGGGAGCTGTTTTTT. The full variable domain, with the rest looked up from reference TRBV3-1 and TRBJ2-2, is DTAVSQTPKYLVTQMGNDKSIKCEQNLGHDTMYWYKQDSKKFLKIMFSYNNKELIINETVPNRFSPKSPDKAHLNLHINSLELGDSAVYFCASSWHTGELFFGEGSRLTVL.

The rearrangement joins TRBV4-2 to TRBJ2-3, with D unclear. Germline V gene sequence: CDR1 LGHNA, CDR2 YNFKEQ. The CDR3 runs to 15 residues. Trimming removed 4 bases from V and 1 base from J, with 12 bases in between. Here the CDR3 reads CASSPAAPGTDTQYF. CDR3 in DNA: TGTGCCAGCAGCCCCGCAGCCCCCGGCACAGATACGCAGTATTTT.

This clonotype was seen a handful of times. This sequence joins TRBV19 and TRBJ1-2; 10 bases line up with TRBD1. Losses at the gene ends were 8 bases for V and 3 bases for J; bases not matched to a gene: 9. Germline V gene sequence: CDR1 LNHDA, CDR2 SQIVND (reference sequence). CDR3 length: 15 residues. CDR3 loop: CASGSRDRGDYGYTF. Here the CDR3 DNA reads TGTGCCAGTGGATCGCGGGACAGGGGTGACTATGGCTACACCTTC. The full variable domain, rest sourced from reference TRBV19 and TRBJ1-2, is DGGITQSPKYLFRKEGQNVTLSCEQNLNHDAMYWYRQDPGQGLRLIYYSQIVNDFQKGDIAEGYSVSREKKESFPLTVTSAQKNPTAFYLCASGSRDRGDYGYTFGSGTRLTVV.

This clonotype was observed at least ten times. The V and J genes are TRBV20-1 and TRBJ1-1; the match to TRBD1 covers 7 bases. CDR1 and CDR2 from the germline V gene are DFQATT and SNEGSKA (reference sequence). This CDR3 is 13 amino acids long. Trimming cost V 6 bases and J 7 bases; bases outside gene matches: 11. The CDR3 protein is CSAPRDSPGEAFF. CDR3 coding DNA: TGCAGTGCCCCCCGGGACAGTCCGGGTGAAGCTTTCTTT.

This clonotype has only a few counts. The V call is TRBV5-1, the J call TRBJ2-3, with a possible D match to TRBD1 (6 bases). V was cut by 3 bases and J by 2 bases, with 10 bases left in between. The length of the CDR3 is 14 residues. The V gene's germline CDR1 is SGHRS and CDR2 YFSETQ. The CDR3 sequence is CASSWYRVTDTQYF. The CDR3 nucleotides are TGCGCCAGCAGCTGGTACAGGGTCACAGATACGCAGTATTTT.

J is TRBJ2-1 and V is TRBV7-9, with D tentatively TRBD1 (6 bases). Germline values: CDR1 SEHNR, CDR2 FQNEAQ (reference sequence). The CDR3 totals 14 residues. Trimming removed 3 bases from V and 3 bases from J, with 9 bases in between. The CDR3 DNA reads TGTGCCAGCAGCTTTCGAGGGGGCTACAATGAGCAGTTCTTC. Its protein is CASSFRGGYNEQFF.